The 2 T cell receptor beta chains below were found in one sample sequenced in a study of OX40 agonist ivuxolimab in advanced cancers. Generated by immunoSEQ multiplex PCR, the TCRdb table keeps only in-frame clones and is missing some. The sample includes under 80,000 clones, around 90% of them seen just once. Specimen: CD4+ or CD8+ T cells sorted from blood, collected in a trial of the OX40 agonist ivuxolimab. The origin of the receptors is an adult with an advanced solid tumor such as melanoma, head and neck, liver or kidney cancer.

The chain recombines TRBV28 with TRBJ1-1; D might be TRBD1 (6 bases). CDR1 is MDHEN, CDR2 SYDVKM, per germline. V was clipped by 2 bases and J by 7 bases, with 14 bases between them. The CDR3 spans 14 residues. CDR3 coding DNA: TGTGCCAGCAGTTTAGGGGGGGCGGTCGGTGAAGCTTTCTTT. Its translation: CASSLGGAVGEAFF.

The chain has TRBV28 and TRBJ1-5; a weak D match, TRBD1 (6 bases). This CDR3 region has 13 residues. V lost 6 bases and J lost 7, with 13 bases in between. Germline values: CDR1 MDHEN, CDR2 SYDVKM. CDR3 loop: CASRKSGAQPQHF. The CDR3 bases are TGTGCCAGCAGGAAATCAGGGGCCCAGCCCCAGCATTTT. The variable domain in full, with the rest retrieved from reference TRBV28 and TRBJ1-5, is DVKVTQSSRYLVKRTGEKVFLECVQDMDHENMFWYRQDPGLGLRLIYFSYDVKMKEKGDIPEGYSVSREKKERFSLILESASTNQTSMYLCASRKSGAQPQHFGDGTRLSIL.